This T cell receptor beta chain came from a study of blood T cell repertoires in COVID-19. Study summary: Researchers got acute and convalescent COVID-19 samples from the United States, Italy and Spain. From T cells, B-cell-depleted T cells, or PBMCs came the material, which was cDNA or gDNA.

V was pared by 0 bases and J by 4 bases, with 12 bases between. Germline CDR1 and CDR2: MNHNY and SVGAGI (reference sequence). This CDR3 region has 15 residues. As originally analysed: The authors estimated nucleated cell counts from reference gene primer amplification. Here immunoSEQ multiplex PCR was the method, and the copy in TCRdb shows in-frame clones only, minus some. The V and J calls and clone size are taken from that table; D and trimming were inferred from the DNA. The sample holds over 130,000 clones, roughly 87% seen once. The chain couples TRBV6-6 to TRBJ1-2; a possible D gene is TRBD1 (6 bases). The receptor was derived from a woman in her fifties or sixties with active or convalescent COVID-19. Source material: peripheral blood. CDR3 sequence reads: CASSYSLDRSYGYTF. CDR3 sequence (DNA): TGTGCCAGCAGTTACTCTCTCGACAGGAGCTATGGCTACACCTTC.